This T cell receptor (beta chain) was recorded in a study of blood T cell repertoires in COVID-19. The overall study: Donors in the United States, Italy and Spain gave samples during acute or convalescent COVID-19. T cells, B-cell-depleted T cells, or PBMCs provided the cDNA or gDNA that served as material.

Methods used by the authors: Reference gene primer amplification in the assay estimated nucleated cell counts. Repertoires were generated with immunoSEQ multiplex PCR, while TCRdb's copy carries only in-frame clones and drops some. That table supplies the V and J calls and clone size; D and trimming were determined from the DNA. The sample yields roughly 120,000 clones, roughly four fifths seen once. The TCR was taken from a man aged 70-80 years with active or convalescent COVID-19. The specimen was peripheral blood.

The CDR3 sequence: CASSSGTSGKETQYF. In DNA form, the CDR3 reads TGTGCCAGCAGCTCCGGGACTAGCGGGAAAGAGACCCAGTACTTC. The chain couples TRBV4-2 to TRBJ2-5, with 13 bases lining up with TRBD2. Per the germline V gene, CDR1 is LGHNA and CDR2 is YNFKEQ. Losses at the gene ends were 5 bases for V and 3 bases for J; bases not matched to a gene: 3. The CDR3 loop spans 15 amino acids.